The present T cell receptor (beta chain) was sequenced within a study of T cell changes during pregnancy in multiple sclerosis. Only in-frame clones appear in the TCRdb table, and some are missing; sequencing was by immunoSEQ multiplex PCR. The profile shows under 50,000 clones, 80% to 95% of them singletons. This CDR3 contains 15 residues. V gave up 1 base and J gave up 5 bases; unmatched junction bases: 6. Germline V gives CDR1 SGHDT, CDR2 YYEEEE. The source of this sequence is a female donor with multiple sclerosis, enrolled in a pregnancy study. J is TRBJ2-3 and V is TRBV5-6, with TRBD1 matching over 8 bases. Source: CD8+ T cells from peripheral blood mononuclear cells, taken before pregnancy. The CDR3 DNA is TGTGCCAGCAGCTTGTCGGGACAGGAGATAGATACGCAGTATTTT. It translates to CASSLSGQEIDTQYF.